The T cell receptor (beta chain) under discussion was sequenced for a study of Graves' ophthalmopathy and Graves' hyperthyroidism. About the study: There was a collection of peripheral blood at initial diagnosis, before any treatment. Study observations and caveats: A 13-signature model separated ophthalmopathy from stable hyperthyroidism, just under 90% sensitivity, about 81% specificity.

As regards this clonotype: Its target is not known.

Amplification from RNA transcripts yielded the TCR beta CDR3 regions. Scientists carried out first-round RT-PCR using HTBI primers and then a second-round multiplex PCR. One entry per CDR3 protein, called by TCRdb with MiXCR from the multiplex PCR reads. Of 660,000 or so distinct CDR3 sequences listed, about two fifths are singletons. The CDR3 sequence is 11 residues long. V was clipped by 4 bases and J by 13 bases; unmatched bases: 2. Germline lookup yields CDR1 SNHLY and CDR2 FYNNEI. The sequence was collected from an adult man with Graves' ophthalmopathy. V usage is TRBV2 and J usage is TRBJ2-2; 8 bases align to TRBD1. The sample comprised peripheral blood. The CDR3 is CASSGDRGLFF. The CDR3 DNA reads as TGTGCCAGCAGTGGAGACAGGGGGCTGTTTTTT.